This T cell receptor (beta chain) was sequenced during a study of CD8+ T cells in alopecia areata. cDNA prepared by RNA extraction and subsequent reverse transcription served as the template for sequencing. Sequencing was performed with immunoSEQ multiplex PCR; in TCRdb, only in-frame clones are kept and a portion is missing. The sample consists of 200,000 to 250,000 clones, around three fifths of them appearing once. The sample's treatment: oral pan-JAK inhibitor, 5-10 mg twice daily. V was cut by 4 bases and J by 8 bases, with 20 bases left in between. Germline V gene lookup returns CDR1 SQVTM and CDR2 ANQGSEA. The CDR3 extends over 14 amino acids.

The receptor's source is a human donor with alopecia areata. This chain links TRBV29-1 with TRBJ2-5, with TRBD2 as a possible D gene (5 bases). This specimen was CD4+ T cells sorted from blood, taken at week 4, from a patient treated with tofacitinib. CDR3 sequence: CSVAPRAVRGTQYF. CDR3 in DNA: TGCAGCGTTGCCCCAAGGGCGGTTCGGGGAACCCAGTACTTC.